This T cell receptor (beta chain) appears in the sequencing data of a study of control samples from healthy donors and cancer patients. The CDR3 consists of 12 residues. The germline gives CDR1 MNHNS, CDR2 SASEGT. The ends were cut back, 3 bases at V and 3 bases at J, with 6 bases in the middle. Produced via immunoSEQ multiplex PCR; TCRdb's table is partial and in-frame only. The sample contains about 140,000 clones, roughly 94% of which appear only once. The chain uses TRBV6-1 and TRBJ2-7, with D uncertain. This receptor was taken from a man aged 40-49 years in good health. The sample consisted of blood. CDR3 loop: CASSDYSYEQYF. CDR3 DNA: TGTGCCAGCAGTGATTACAGCTACGAGCAGTACTTC.